This entry lists 14 T cell receptor beta chains sequenced from one sample in a study of T cell responses to AZD1222 COVID-19 vaccine. Using immunoSEQ multiplex PCR, the repertoire was profiled, and TCRdb retains in-frame clones only, with some absent. In the table there are about 77,000 clones, roughly 90% of which are singletons. Sequenced here: peripheral blood, sampled 28 days after the second AZD1222 dose. These TCRs come from an adult who received the AZD1222 COVID-19 vaccine.

This clone was seen once. This chain connects TRBV25-1 to TRBJ1-5, with D unresolved. V was clipped by 1 base and J by 1 base, with 5 bases between them. This CDR3 comprises 14 residues. Looked up from germline, CDR1 is MGHDK and CDR2 is SYGVNS. CDR3 loop: CASSEFRSNQPQHF. The CDR3 nucleotides read TGTGCCAGCAGTGAATTTAGGAGCAATCAGCCCCAGCATTTT.

This clone was observed a single time. V and J are TRBV7-6 and TRBJ1-4; maybe TRBD1 (6 bases). Trimming removed 5 bases at V and 7 bases at J, with 20 bases between. This CDR3 region has 16 residues. Germline-derived CDR1 and CDR2 are SGHVS and FNYEAQ. The CDR3 nucleotides are TGTGCCAGCAGCGCTAGATCGTTCAGGGACATTGAAAAACTGTTTTTT. Translating it yields CASSARSFRDIEKLFF.

The gene calls are TRBV7-8 and TRBJ1-1; D is uncertain. The germline V and J ends were trimmed by 3 bases and 0 bases, with 5 bases remaining between them. CDR1 is SGHVS and CDR2 is FQNEAQ in the germline V gene. The CDR3 length is 13 residues. The DNA of the CDR3 is TGTGCCAGCAGCTTGTCCATGAACACTGAAGCTTTCTTT. This sequence encodes CASSLSMNTEAFF.

The rearrangement uses TRBV15 and TRBJ1-2; D unresolved. The CDR3 is made up of 14 amino acids. Germline V gene data show CDR1 as LNHNV and CDR2 as YYDKDF (reference sequence). V lost 0 bases and J lost 2, with 7 bases in between. CDR3 DNA: TGTGCCACCAGCAGAGATCGCACAAACTATGGCTACACCTTC. This encodes CATSRDRTNYGYTF.

J is TRBJ2-7 and V is TRBV25-1; 7 nucleotides line up with TRBD1. Germline loops: CDR1 MGHDK, CDR2 SYGVNS. The junction had 4 bases not matched to a gene; V was cut back by 4 bases and J by 1 base. The CDR3 covers 14 residues. The CDR3, as DNA: TGTGCCAGCAGTGGACGGACAGGTTCCTACGAGCAGTACTTC. Its translation: CASSGRTGSYEQYF.

The rearrangement joins TRBV19 to TRBJ2-2; no firm D call. Germline assignment: CDR1 LNHDA and CDR2 SQIVND (reference sequence). The CDR3 covers 16 residues. Trimming pared 3 bases from V and 1 base from J, leaving 12 bases between. The CDR3 bases are TGTGCCAGTAGTATGCAGAGGACGATGAACACCGGGGAGCTGTTTTTT. Amino acid sequence: CASSMQRTMNTGELFF.

This chain connects TRBV6-2 or TRBV6-3 to TRBJ1-3, with D maybe TRBD1 (6 bases). CDR1 is MNHEY, CDR2 SVGEGT, per germline. The CDR3 loop spans 15 amino acids. V was pared by 6 bases and J by 5 bases, with 17 bases between. The CDR3 coding sequence is TGTGCCAGCAGCCGGACAGTCTCCGATAGAAACACCATATATTTT. It is translated as CASSRTVSDRNTIYF.

The chain combines TRBV29-1 with TRBJ2-1; D perhaps matches TRBD2 (6 bases). CDR3 length: 13 amino acids. Looked up from germline, CDR1 is SQVTM and CDR2 is ANQGSEA. V was pared by 5 bases and J by 7 bases, with 15 bases between. CDR3 protein: CSVQAGSINEQFF. CDR3 DNA sequence: TGCAGCGTTCAGGCGGGAAGTATTAATGAGCAGTTCTTC.

The V and J genes are TRBV6-6 and TRBJ2-5, with D maybe TRBD2 (7 bases). The V end was cut by 6 bases, the J end by 4 bases, with 18 bases between. CDR1 is MNHNY and CDR2 is SVGAGI in the germline V gene (reference sequence). This CDR3 has 15 amino acids. This CDR3 reads CASRTTEGEGETQYF. CDR3 nucleotide sequence: TGTGCCAGCAGGACAACGGAGGGGGAGGGAGAGACCCAGTACTTC.

The genes are TRBV6-1 and TRBJ2-3; D is perhaps TRBD2 (6 bases). The germline gives CDR1 MNHNS, CDR2 SASEGT. The CDR3 runs to 16 residues. Between the trimmed V and J ends, which lost 0 bases and 0 bases, there was a span of 10 bases. CDR3 DNA: TGTGCCAGCAGTGAAGCTAGCGGAGGGAGCACAGATACGCAGTATTTT. This sequence encodes CASSEASGGSTDTQYF.

The J gene is TRBJ1-5, the V gene TRBV28, with a possible D match to TRBD1 (5 bases). Trimming removed 7 bases at V and 11 bases at J, with 21 bases between. Looked up from germline, CDR1 is MDHEN and CDR2 is SYDVKM. The length of the CDR3 is 14 residues. CDR3 sequence: CASTPRDGAGAQHF. In DNA form, the CDR3 reads TGTGCCAGCACCCCGCGTGATGGGGCGGGAGCCCAGCATTTT.

The chain combines TRBV2 with TRBJ2-5; 7 nucleotides match TRBD2. V was clipped by 6 bases and J by 5 bases; unmatched bases: 15. The CDR3 spans 16 residues. Germline assignment: CDR1 SNHLY and CDR2 FYNNEI. CDR3 DNA: TGTGCCAGCAGACGAGCGGGATCGGTCGTCGTGGAGACCCAGTACTTC. Protein product: CASRRAGSVVVETQYF. The variable domain in full, with the rest retrieved from reference TRBV2 and TRBJ2-5, is EPEVTQTPSHQVTQMGQEVILRCVPISNHLYFYWYRQILGQKVEFLVSFYNNEISEKSEIFDDQFSVERPDGSNFTLKIRSTKLEDSAMYFCASRRAGSVVVETQYFGPGTRLLVL.

A single count supports this clone. This chain uses TRBV10-3 with TRBJ2-2; D may be TRBD1 (6 bases). The CDR3 has 14 residues. Trimming stripped 3 bases from V and 2 bases from J, with 7 bases between. Germline V gene lookup returns CDR1 ENHRY and CDR2 SYGVKD. The CDR3 bases are TGTGCCATCAGTGAAGGGGGAAACACCGGGGAGCTGTTTTTT. Translating it yields CAISEGGNTGELFF.

The genes are TRBV3-1 (or the pseudogene TRBV3-2) and TRBJ2-7; 7 bases match TRBD2. Germline lookup yields CDR1 LGHDT and CDR2 YNNKEL (reference sequence). This CDR3 is 16 amino acids long. Trimming removed 0 bases from V and 4 bases from J; junction bases left unmatched: 9. The CDR3 region has the DNA TGTGCCAGCAGCCAAGATTCCGGCGGGAGAGGTTACGAGCAGTACTTC. Translating gives CASSQDSGGRGYEQYF.